This T cell receptor (beta chain) emerged from a study of T-cell reconstitution after alpha-beta-depleted transplantation in children (TCRdb year 2016). Describing the broader study: Using TCR repertoire profiling, the study quantitatively followed how T-cell immune reconstitution unfolded in children after TCRalphabeta/CD19-depleted allogeneic hematopoietic cell transplantation.

V is cut by 0 bases and J by 2 bases, and the space between the germline ends is 25 bases. CDR1 and CDR2 are drawn from the germline V gene: SGHRS, YFSETQ. The CDR3 holds 20 amino acids from the cysteine to the phenylalanine. Only the CDR3 part of the read is kept: 60 bases, read in frame from the first base. The library was built by means of PCR. Data came from an Illumina HiSeq 2500. TCR libraries were prepared with molecular barcoding, using unique molecular identifiers to normalize TCRbeta repertoire quantification. TCRdb's own reprocessing of the public reads used fastp at Q25 and MiXCR and kept productive beta chains. All rows with the same CDR3 protein become a single entry with the most common DNA and genes. This sample comprises 100,000 to 120,000 distinct CDR3 sequences, 9% to 12% of them detected only once. Of the sample, around 8.2% falls within the top ten clones. In its sample, this clonotype was seen many times. This receptor's antigen is unknown. No much larger clone exists at a distance of one base, and base qualities are not known.

This specimen consisted of PBMCs from the stem cell graft donor, obtained from the stem cell graft. The V and J genes are TRBV5-1 and TRBJ2-3; a tentative D match to TRBD2 spans 6 bases. This clonotype was sampled from a human donor who donated a stem cell graft to a child with acute lymphoblastic leukemia. The DNA sequence is as follows: TGCGCCAGCAGCTTGGAAGCTGGGCTCTGGGTAGCGGATATCACAGATACGCAGTATTTT. Its protein reads: CASSLEAGLWVADITDTQYF.